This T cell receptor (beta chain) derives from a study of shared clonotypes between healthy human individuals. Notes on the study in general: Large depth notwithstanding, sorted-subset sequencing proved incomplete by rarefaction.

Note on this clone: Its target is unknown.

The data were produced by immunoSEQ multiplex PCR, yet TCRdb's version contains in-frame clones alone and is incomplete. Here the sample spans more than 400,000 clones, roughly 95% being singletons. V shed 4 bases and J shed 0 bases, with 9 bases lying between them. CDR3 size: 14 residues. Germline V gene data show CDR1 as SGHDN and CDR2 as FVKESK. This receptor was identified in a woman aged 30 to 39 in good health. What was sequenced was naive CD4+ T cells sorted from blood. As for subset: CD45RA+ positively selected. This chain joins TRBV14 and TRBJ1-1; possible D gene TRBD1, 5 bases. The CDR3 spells CASSRVGLNTEAFF. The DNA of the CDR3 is TGTGCCAGCAGCCGCGTGGGGCTGAACACTGAAGCTTTCTTT.